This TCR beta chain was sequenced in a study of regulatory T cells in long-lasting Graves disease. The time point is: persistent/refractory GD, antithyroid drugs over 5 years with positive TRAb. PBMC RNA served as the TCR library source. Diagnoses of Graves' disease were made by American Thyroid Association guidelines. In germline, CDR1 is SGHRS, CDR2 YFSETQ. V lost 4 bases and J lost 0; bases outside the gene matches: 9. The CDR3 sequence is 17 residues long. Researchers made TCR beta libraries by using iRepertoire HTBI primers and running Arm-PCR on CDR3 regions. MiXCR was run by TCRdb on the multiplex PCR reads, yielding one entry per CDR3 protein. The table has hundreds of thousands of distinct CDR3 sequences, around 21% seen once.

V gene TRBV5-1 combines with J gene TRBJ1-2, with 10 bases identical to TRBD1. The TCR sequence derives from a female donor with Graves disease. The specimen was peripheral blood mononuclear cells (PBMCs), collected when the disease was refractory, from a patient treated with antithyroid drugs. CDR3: CASSASRDRGPNYGYTF. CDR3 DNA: TGCGCCAGCAGCGCGTCCCGGGACAGGGGCCCTAACTATGGCTACACCTTC. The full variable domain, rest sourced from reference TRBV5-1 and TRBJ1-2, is KAGVTQTPRYLIKTRGQQVTLSCSPISGHRSVSWYQQTPGQGLQFLFEYFSETQRNKGNFPGRFSGRQFSNSRSEMNVSTLELGDSALYLCASSASRDRGPNYGYTFGSGTRLTVV.